This T cell receptor beta chain was captured in a study of cytomegalovirus exposure and HLA in healthy donors. Use of 60 Vbeta and 13 Jbeta primers characterized the PCR. Clones were read by immunoSEQ multiplex PCR, and TCRdb kept only the in-frame ones, dropping some. The data contain approximately 74,000 clones, more than 70% of them singletons. The CDR3 totals 13 residues. CDR1 is LNHDA and CDR2 is SQIVND in the germline V gene (reference sequence). J lost 1 base, V lost 6 bases, and 2 bases had no gene match. The chain has TRBV19 and TRBJ1-2; 7 bases line up with TRBD1. The sequence was collected from a man aged 35 to 55 in good health and CMV-seronegative. The sample comprised PBMCs. Here the CDR3 reads CASSYRGNYGYTF. The DNA of the CDR3 is TGTGCCAGTAGCTACAGGGGTAACTATGGCTACACCTTC.